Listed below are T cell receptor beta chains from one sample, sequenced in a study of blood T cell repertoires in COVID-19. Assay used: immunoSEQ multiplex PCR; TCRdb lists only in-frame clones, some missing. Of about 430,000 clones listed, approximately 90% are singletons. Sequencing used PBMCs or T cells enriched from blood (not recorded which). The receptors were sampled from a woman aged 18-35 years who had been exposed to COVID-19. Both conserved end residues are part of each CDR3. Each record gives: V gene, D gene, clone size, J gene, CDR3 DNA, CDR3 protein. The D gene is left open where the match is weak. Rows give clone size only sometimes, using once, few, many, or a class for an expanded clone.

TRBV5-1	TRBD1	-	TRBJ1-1	TGCGCCAGCAGCGTGAGGGGGACAGGGGTGGGCACTGAAGCTTTCTTT	CASSVRGTGVGTEAFF
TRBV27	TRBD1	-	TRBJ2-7	TGTGCCAGCAGTTCTCCGAACAGGGGTAGTATCCACGAGCAGTACTTC	CASSSPNRGSIHEQYF
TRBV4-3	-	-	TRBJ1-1	TGCGCCAGCAGCCAAGATAGTGGCGGAATTGAAGCTTTCTTT	CASSQDSGGIEAFF
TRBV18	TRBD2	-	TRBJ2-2	TGTGCCAGCTCACCACCCCTCTTAGCGGGGGGGAACACCGGGGAGCTGTTTTTT	CASSPPLLAGGNTGELFF
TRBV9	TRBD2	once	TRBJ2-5	TGTGCCAGCAGCGCGGGGACTAGCGTTGGAGAGACCCAGTACTTC	CASSAGTSVGETQYF
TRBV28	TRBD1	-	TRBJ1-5	TGTGCCAGCAGTTTGGACAGGGATAGCAATCAGCCCCAGCATTTT	CASSLDRDSNQPQHF
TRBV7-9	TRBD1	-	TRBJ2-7	TGTGCCAGCAGCTTCGGTACGAAAGCCGGGACAGGGGCCTACGAGCAGTACTTC	CASSFGTKAGTGAYEQYF
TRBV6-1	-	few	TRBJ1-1	TGTGCCAGCAGTGAAGGGACTCTGCTCGGGGCTTTCTTT	CASSEGTLLGAFF
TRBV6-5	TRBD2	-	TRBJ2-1	TGTGCCAGCAGCTCGGACTTAGCGGGGGGCAATGAGCAGTTCTTC	CASSSDLAGGNEQFF
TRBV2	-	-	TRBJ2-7	TGTGCCAGCAGTGAAGATCGGGGAAGCTCCTACGAGCAGTACTTC	CASSEDRGSSYEQYF
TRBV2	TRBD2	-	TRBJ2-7	TGTGCCAGCAGTGAAGGCCGGACTAGCGGGATTGACGAGCAGTACTTC	CASSEGRTSGIDEQYF
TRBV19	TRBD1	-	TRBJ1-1	TGTGCCAGTACCCCCCGCCGTGGACAGGGTTTCTCGGGCACTGAAGCTTTCTTT	CASTPRRGQGFSGTEAFF
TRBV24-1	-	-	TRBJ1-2	TGTGCCACCAGTGATGGGAGGACCCTCTATGGCTACACCTTC	CATSDGRTLYGYTF
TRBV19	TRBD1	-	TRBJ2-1	TGTGCCAGTAGTATGCAGGGGGTTTACAATGAGCAGTTCTTC	CASSMQGVYNEQFF
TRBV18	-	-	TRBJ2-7	TGTGCCAGCTCACCGGAGAGCTCCTACGAGCAGTACTTC	CASSPESSYEQYF
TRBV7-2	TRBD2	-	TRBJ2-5	TGTGCCAGCAGCTATAGACTAGCGGGGGGTAGGGAGACCCAGTACTTC	CASSYRLAGGRETQYF
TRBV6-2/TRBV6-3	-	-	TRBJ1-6	TGTGCCAGCAGTTACGACTTCGGGGGCTCCTATAATTCACCCCTCCACTTT	CASSYDFGGSYNSPLHF
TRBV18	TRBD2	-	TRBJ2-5	TGTGCCAGCTCACCATTAAACGGCGGGACTAGCGCAGAGACCCAGTACTTC	CASSPLNGGTSAETQYF
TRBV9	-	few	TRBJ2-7	TGTGCCAGCAGCGTAGGCCGGGGGGACAACTACGAGCAGTACTTC	CASSVGRGDNYEQYF
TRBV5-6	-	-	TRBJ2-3	TGTGCCAGCAGGTCTACAGGTACAGATACGCAGTATTTT	CASRSTGTDTQYF
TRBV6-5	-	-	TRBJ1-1	TGTGCCAGCAGCCACTTGGTGAACACTGAAGCTTTCTTT	CASSHLVNTEAFF
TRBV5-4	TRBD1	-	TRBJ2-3	TGTGCCAGCAGCTTCGAGACAGGGCCCACAGATACGCAGTATTTT	CASSFETGPTDTQYF
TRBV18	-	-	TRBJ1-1	TGTGCCAGCTCACCAGGAATAAAAACTAGACTACCGAACACTGAAGCTTTCTTT	CASSPGIKTRLPNTEAFF
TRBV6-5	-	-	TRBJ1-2	TGTGCCAGCACCCGGGACACGGCTAACTATGGCTACACCTTC	CASTRDTANYGYTF
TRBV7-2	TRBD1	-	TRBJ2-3	TGTGCCAGCAGCTTAGCAGGGGGCGCAGATACGCAGTATTTT	CASSLAGGADTQYF
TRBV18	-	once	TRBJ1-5	TGTGCCAGCTCACCGGACACCCTAGGGCCCCAGCATTTT	CASSPDTLGPQHF
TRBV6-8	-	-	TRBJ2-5	TGTGCCAGCGACCGTTTAGGCAGGGCAGAGACCCAGTACTTC	CASDRLGRAETQYF
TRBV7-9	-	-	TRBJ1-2	TGTGCCAGCAGCTTAGCAGCCGGTAACTATGGCTACACCTTC	CASSLAAGNYGYTF
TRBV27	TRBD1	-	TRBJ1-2	TGTGCCAGCAGTTCAAACAGGGGCCGTGACTATGGCTACACCTTC	CASSSNRGRDYGYTF
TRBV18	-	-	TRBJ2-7	TGTGCCAGCTCACCAGGGGCGCGTGCGTCCTACGAGCAGTACTTC	CASSPGARASYEQYF
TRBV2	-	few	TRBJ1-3	TGTGCCAGCACCCGGACACCAAAGGCAGGAAACACCATATATTTT	CASTRTPKAGNTIYF
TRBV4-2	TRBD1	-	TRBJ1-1	TGTGCCAGCAGCCAAGAAACGACAGGGGGCGCCGTAATGAACACTGAAGCTTTCTTT	CASSQETTGGAVMNTEAFF
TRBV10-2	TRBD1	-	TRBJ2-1	TGCGCCAGCGCTCGGGACAGGGTGGATGAGCAGTTCTTC	CASARDRVDEQFF
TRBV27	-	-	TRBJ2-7	TGTGCCAGCAGTGCCGCAGGAAGTTCCTACGAGCAGTACTTC	CASSAAGSSYEQYF
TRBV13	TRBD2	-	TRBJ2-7	TGTGCCAGCAGCTCAAACGGCTTAGCGGGTGCCTACGAGCAGTACTTC	CASSSNGLAGAYEQYF
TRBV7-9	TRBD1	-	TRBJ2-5	TGTGCCAGCAGCTTAGGGGACAGGGGGCGAGAAGAGACCCAGTACTTC	CASSLGDRGREETQYF
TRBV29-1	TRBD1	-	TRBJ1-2	TGCAGCGTTGAGGGCAGGGGGCTTAACTATGGCTACACTTTC	CSVEGRGLNYGYTF
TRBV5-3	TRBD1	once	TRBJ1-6	TGTGCCAGAAGCACCGCAGGGGGCCTGAGAAATTCACCCCTCCACTTT	CARSTAGGLRNSPLHF
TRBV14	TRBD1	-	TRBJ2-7	TGTGCCAGCAGCCGGACAGGGGGATTTCCCTACGAGCAGTACTTC	CASSRTGGFPYEQYF
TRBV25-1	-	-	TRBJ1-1	TGTGCCAGCAGTGAATTTCCTAACACTGAAGCTTTCTTT	CASSEFPNTEAFF